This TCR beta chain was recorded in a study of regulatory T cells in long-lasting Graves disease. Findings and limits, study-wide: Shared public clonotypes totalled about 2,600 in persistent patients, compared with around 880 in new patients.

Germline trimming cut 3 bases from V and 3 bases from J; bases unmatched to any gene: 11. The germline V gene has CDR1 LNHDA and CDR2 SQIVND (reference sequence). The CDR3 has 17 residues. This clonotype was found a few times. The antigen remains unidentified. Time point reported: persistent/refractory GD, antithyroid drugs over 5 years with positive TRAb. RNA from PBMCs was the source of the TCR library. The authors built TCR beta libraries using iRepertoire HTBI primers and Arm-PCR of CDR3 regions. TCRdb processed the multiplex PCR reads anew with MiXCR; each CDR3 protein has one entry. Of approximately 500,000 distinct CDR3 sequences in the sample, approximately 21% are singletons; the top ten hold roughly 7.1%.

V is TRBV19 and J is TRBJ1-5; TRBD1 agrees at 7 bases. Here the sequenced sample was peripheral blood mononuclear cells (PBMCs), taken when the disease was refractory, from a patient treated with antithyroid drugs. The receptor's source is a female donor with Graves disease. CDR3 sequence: CASSMAWDREHNQPQHF. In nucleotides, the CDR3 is TGTGCCAGTAGTATGGCCTGGGACAGAGAACACAATCAGCCCCAGCATTTT.